The clone carrying this T cell receptor (beta chain) has only one observation. One entry per CDR3 protein, called by TCRdb with MiXCR from the RT-PCR reads. In the table there are hundreds of distinct CDR3 sequences, 2.4% of which are singletons. Germline V gives CDR1 SGHTA, CDR2 FQGTGA. V shed 4 bases, J shed 1 base, and the junction held 2 bases outside the gene matches. The CDR3 sequence is 15 residues long. The data stem from a study of patients and donors after allogeneic stem cell transplantation. The V gene is TRBV7-3, the J gene TRBJ2-3, with 10 bases that match TRBD2. The sample taken for sequencing was blood, either unsorted or a sorted T cell fraction (not recorded which). This clonotype was sampled from a human donor who was either an allogeneic HSCT recipient or a stem cell or donor lymphocyte infusion donor (not recorded which). It is not recorded whose cells these are; they may come from a transplant donor. The CDR3 region has the DNA TGTGCCAGCAGCTCCGGGACTAGCGGCACAGATACGCAGTATTTT. Translating it yields CASSSGTSGTDTQYF.